This T cell receptor beta chain was recovered during a study of CD8 T cells in Susac syndrome. The CDR3 has 17 residues. J was trimmed by 0 bases and V by 3 bases; bases with no gene match: 9. Germline V gives CDR1 SGHDT, CDR2 YYEEEE. Random hexamers primed reverse transcription of about 0.45 to 1 ug RNA. TCRdb reanalysed the immunoSEQ multiplex PCR reads using MiXCR and keeps one entry per CDR3 protein. Of tens of thousands of distinct CDR3 sequences in the sample, around nine tenths are singletons; the top ten hold just over 0.5%. Sequencing of TCR beta was performed on blood CD8+ and CD4+ T cells. The authors negatively isolated CD8+ and CD4+ T cells and FACS-enriched TEMRA cells.

V gene TRBV5-6 combines with J gene TRBJ1-1; 9 bases fit TRBD1. Sequencing input: CD8+ T cells from PBMCs. The sequence derives from a human donor with multiple sclerosis. The CDR3 protein is CASSSPMDRGMNTEAFF. The DNA of the CDR3 is TGTGCCAGCAGCTCCCCAATGGACAGGGGAATGAACACTGAAGCTTTCTTT.